Described below is a single T cell receptor (beta chain) sequence and its context. Here immunoSEQ multiplex PCR was the method, and the copy in TCRdb shows in-frame clones only, minus some. The sample lists about 98,000 clones; roughly 78% were seen once. This sample was taken from a study of control samples from healthy donors and cancer patients. The sequenced material came from blood. This TCR was sampled from a man aged 55 to 70 in good health.

The CDR3 sequence: CATTDGPYEQYF. As DNA, the CDR3 is TGTGCCACCACGGACGGTCCCTACGAGCAGTACTTC. The chain recombines TRBV7-9 with TRBJ2-7; D is unresolved. With 10 bases removed from V and 2 bases from J, the gap between germline ends came to 12 bases. The CDR3 has 12 residues. Germline values: CDR1 SEHNR, CDR2 FQNEAQ (reference sequence).